A selection of T cell receptor beta chains follows, all from one sample in a study of cytotoxic CD8 clonotypes in ibrutinib-treated CLL. Clones were sequenced by immunoSEQ multiplex PCR, and TCRdb holds only the in-frame ones, with some missing. Among roughly 24,000 clones listed, just under 70% were seen once. Sample: PBMCs, taken after 24 months of ibrutinib treatment. The receptors derive from a human donor with chronic lymphocytic leukemia. The CDR3 runs from the conserved cysteine through the conserved F or W. The order of the fields is J gene, V gene, D gene, clone size, CDR3 DNA, CDR3 protein. D genes are given only for firm matches. Clone size is stated in some rows and not others, as once, few, many or a class when expanded.

>TRBJ2-1|TRBV11-3|TRBD2|NA
TGTGCCAGCAGCTCTCCGAGCGGGGCCAATGACAATGAGCAGTTCTTC
CASSSPSGANDNEQFF
>TRBJ2-1|TRBV7-1|TRBD1|NA
TGTGCCAGCAGCTTAGCACAGGGGGACTACAATGAGCAGTTCTTC
CASSLAQGDYNEQFF
>TRBJ1-2|TRBV5-6|NA|NA
TGTGCCAGCAGCTATGCTGGGGGTGGCTACACCTTC
CASSYAGGGYTF
>TRBJ1-1|TRBV19|NA|NA
TGTGCCACGAGGCATGGGCATGAAGCTTTCTTT
CATRHGHEAFF
>TRBJ1-4|TRBV19|NA|NA
TGTGCCAGTAGTATACGGCAGGACTCGGCAGAAAAACTGTTTTTT
CASSIRQDSAEKLFF
>TRBJ1-1|TRBV12-5|NA|NA
TGTGCTAGTGGCCAACAGGTCCGGAACACTGAAGCTTTCTTT
CASGQQVRNTEAFF
>TRBJ2-5|TRBV5-6|TRBD1|once
TGTGCCAGCAGTGGTGACAGGGGGCTAGAGACCCAGTACTTC
CASSGDRGLETQYF
>TRBJ2-2|TRBV5-8|NA|NA
TGTGCCAGCCGCCAGCTCTCCTCGAGGACCGGGGAGCTGTTTTTT
CASRQLSSRTGELFF
>TRBJ1-2|TRBV5-4|TRBD1|NA
TGTGCCAGCAGCTTAGACAGGGCCTATGGCTACACCTTC
CASSLDRAYGYTF
>TRBJ1-5|TRBV19|NA|NA
TGTGCCAGTAGAATAATGATAATCGGCAATCAGCCCCAGCATTTT
CASRIMIIGNQPQHF
>TRBJ1-1|TRBV11-2|NA|medium-sized
TGTGCCAGCAGCAGGACCCGAAGCGATAACACTGAAGCTTTCTTT
CASSRTRSDNTEAFF
>TRBJ1-6|TRBV11-1|NA|NA
TGTGCCAGCAGCTTATATTGGAGATCACCCCTCCACTTT
CASSLYWRSPLHF
>TRBJ1-1|TRBV29-1|NA|once
TGCAGCATAGCGGGGGTTATGAACACTGAAGCTTTCTTT
CSIAGVMNTEAFF
>TRBJ1-2|TRBV5-4|NA|NA
TGTGCCAGCAGCTGGGACGGACAGTACTATGGCTACACCTTC
CASSWDGQYYGYTF
>TRBJ1-1|TRBV7-9|NA|NA
TGTGCCAGCAGCTTAGCGCTGGGGGCGAACACTGAAGCTTTCTTT
CASSLALGANTEAFF
>TRBJ2-5|TRBV18|NA|NA
TGTGCCAGCTCACCACCGGGAGCTCAAGAGACCCAGTACTTC
CASSPPGAQETQYF
>TRBJ1-1|TRBV25-1|NA|NA
TGTGCCAGCACCTCGACTCGGGGGGCCTACATGAACACTGAAGCTTTCTTT
CASTSTRGAYMNTEAFF
>TRBJ1-1|TRBV9|NA|NA
TGTGCCAGCAGCGTAGGGTTCTTT
CASSVGFF
>TRBJ1-1|TRBV19|NA|NA
TGTGCCAGTAGTGTTTTGAGCTACACTGAAGCTTTCTTT
CASSVLSYTEAFF
>TRBJ1-1|TRBV18|NA|few
TGTGCCAGCTCACCGGGCGGGTTGAACACTGAAGCTTTCTTT
CASSPGGLNTEAFF